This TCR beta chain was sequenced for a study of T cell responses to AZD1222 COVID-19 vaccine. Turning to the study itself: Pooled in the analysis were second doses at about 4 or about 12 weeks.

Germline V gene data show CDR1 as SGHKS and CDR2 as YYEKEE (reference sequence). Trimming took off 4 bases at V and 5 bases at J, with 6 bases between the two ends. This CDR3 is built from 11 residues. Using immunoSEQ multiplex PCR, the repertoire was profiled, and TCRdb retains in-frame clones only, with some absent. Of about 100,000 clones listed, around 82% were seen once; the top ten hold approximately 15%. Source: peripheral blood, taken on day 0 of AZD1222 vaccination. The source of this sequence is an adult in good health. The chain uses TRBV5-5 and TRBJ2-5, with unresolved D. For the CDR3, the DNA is TGTGCCAGCAGCACACAGGAGACCCAGTACTTC. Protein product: CASSTQETQYF.